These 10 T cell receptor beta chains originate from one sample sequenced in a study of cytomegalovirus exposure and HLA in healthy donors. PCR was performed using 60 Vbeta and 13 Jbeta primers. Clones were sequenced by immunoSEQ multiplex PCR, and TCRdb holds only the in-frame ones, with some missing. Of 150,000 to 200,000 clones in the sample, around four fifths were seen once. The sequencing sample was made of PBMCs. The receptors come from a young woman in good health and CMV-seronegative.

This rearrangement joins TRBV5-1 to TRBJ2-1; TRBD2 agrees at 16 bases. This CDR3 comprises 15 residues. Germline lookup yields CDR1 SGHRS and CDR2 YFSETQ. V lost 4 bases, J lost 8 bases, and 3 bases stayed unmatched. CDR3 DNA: TGCGCCAGCAGCGTTGGGACTAGCGGGGGGGATGAGCAGTTCTTC. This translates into CASSVGTSGGDEQFF.

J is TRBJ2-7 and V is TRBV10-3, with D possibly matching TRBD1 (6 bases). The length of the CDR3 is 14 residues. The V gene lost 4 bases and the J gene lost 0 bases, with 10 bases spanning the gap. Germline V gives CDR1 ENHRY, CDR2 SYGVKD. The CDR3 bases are TGTGCCATCAGTGTCGACAGGAGCTCCTACGAGCAGTACTTC. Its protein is CAISVDRSSYEQYF.

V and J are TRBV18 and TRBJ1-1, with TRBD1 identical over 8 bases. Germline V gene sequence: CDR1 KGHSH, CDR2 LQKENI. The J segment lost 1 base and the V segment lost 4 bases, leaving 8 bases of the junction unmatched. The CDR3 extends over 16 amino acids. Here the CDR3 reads CASSQGQALKNTEAFF. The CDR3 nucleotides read TGTGCCAGCTCACAGGGACAGGCCCTCAAGAACACTGAAGCTTTCTTT.

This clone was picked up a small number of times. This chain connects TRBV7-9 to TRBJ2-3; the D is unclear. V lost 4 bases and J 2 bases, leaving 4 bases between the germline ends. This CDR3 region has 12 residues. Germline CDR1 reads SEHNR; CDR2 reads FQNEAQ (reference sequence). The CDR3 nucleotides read TGTGCCAGCAGCTCGTACACAGATACGCAGTATTTT. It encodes CASSSYTDTQYF.

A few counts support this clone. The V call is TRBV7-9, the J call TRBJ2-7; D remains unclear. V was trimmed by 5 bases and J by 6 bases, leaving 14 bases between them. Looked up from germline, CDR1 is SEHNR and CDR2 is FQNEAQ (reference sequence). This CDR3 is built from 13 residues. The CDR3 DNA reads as TGTGCCAGCAGCCCACACCCTTTTGGCGAGCAGTACTTC. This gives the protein CASSPHPFGEQYF.

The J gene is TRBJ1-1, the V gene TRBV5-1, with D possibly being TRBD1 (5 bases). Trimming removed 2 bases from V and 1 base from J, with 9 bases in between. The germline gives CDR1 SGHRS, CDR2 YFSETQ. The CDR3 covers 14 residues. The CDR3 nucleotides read TGCGCCAGCAGCTTTCAGGGAGGGAACACTGAAGCTTTCTTT. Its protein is CASSFQGGNTEAFF.

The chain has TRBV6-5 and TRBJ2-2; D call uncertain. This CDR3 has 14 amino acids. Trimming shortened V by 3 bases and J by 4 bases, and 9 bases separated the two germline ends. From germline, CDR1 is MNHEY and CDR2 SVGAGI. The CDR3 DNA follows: TGTGCCAGCAGTTATAGCCTCGGCACCGGGGAGCTGTTTTTT. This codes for CASSYSLGTGELFF.

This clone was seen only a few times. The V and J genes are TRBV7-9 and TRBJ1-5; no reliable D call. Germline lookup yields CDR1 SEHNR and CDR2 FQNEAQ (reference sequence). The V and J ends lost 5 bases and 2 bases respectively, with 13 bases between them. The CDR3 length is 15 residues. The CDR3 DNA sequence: TGTGCCAGCAGCGATACTGTCGGGGGCAATCAGCCCCAGCATTTT. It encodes CASSDTVGGNQPQHF.

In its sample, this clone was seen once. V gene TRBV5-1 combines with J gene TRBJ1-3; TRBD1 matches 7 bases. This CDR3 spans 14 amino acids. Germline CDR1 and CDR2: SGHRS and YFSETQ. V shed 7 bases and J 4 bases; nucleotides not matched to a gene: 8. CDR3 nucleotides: TGCGCCAGCTCCCAGGCGACAGGGGGAAACACCATATATTTT. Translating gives CASSQATGGNTIYF. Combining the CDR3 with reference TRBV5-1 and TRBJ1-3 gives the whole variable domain KAGVTQTPRYLIKTRGQQVTLSCSPISGHRSVSWYQQTPGQGLQFLFEYFSETQRNKGNFPGRFSGRQFSNSRSEMNVSTLELGDSALYLCASSQATGGNTIYFGEGSWLTVV.

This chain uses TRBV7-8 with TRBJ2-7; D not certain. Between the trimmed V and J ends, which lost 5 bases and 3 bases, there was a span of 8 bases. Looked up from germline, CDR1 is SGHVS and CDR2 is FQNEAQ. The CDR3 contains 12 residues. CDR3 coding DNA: TGTGCCAGCAGCCCCACAGTCTACGAGCAGTACTTC. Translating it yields CASSPTVYEQYF.